Given below is one TCR beta chain in context. TCRdb's copy holds only in-frame clones and misses some; the assay was immunoSEQ multiplex PCR. The sample lists roughly 200,000 clones; 85% were seen once. The data are from a study of blood T cell repertoires in COVID-19. Recruits, aged about 18 to 95 years, lived in 20 to 30 US areas. The CDR3 sequence is 14 residues long. Germline V gives CDR1 MNHEY, CDR2 SMNVEV (reference sequence). The junction had 4 bases not matched to a gene; V was cut back by 4 bases and J by 10 bases. The V and J genes are TRBV27 and TRBJ1-6, with 10 bases fitting TRBD1. The clonotype originates from a man between 35 and 55 years old who had recovered from COVID-19. The specimen was PBMCs or T cells enriched from blood (not recorded which). For the CDR3, the DNA is TGTGCCAGCAGTTACCGACAGGGGGCGTCACCCCTCCACTTT. Its translation: CASSYRQGASPLHF.